The 25 T cell receptor beta chains below all came from one sample that was sequenced in a study of blood T cell repertoires in COVID-19. The data were produced by immunoSEQ multiplex PCR, yet TCRdb's version contains in-frame clones alone and is incomplete. The profile covers tens of thousands of clones, with about four fifths appearing a single time and roughly 28% taken by the ten largest. Material: peripheral blood. Every receptor here comes from a man in his sixties or seventies with acute or convalescent COVID-19.

The CDR3 region has the DNA TGTGCCAGCAGCCCCCGGGCGGGAGTGGGAGATACGCAGTATTTT. Residues: CASSPRAGVGDTQYF. This chain links TRBV7-3 with TRBJ2-3; TRBD2 aligns across 7 bases. Germline V gene data show CDR1 as SGHTA and CDR2 as FQGTGA. Trimming at V came to 5 bases and at J to 5 bases, leaving 10 bases not matched to a gene. This CDR3 contains 15 residues.

The chain uses TRBV4-2 and TRBJ1-1; 9 nucleotides match TRBD1. The length of the CDR3 is 15 residues. CDR1 and CDR2 from the germline V gene are LGHNA and YNFKEQ. V lost 5 bases, J lost 1 base, and 5 bases stayed unmatched. The CDR3 loop reads CASSFRDRENTEAFF. The CDR3, as DNA: TGTGCCAGCAGCTTCCGGGACAGGGAGAACACTGAAGCTTTCTTT.

Concerning this clone: The same CDR3 can be traced to other DNA sequences in this sample. The genes are TRBV10-1 and TRBJ2-3; TRBD2 agrees at 12 bases. This CDR3 has 15 residues. V gave up 3 bases and J gave up 3 bases; unmatched junction bases: 1. Germline V gene data show CDR1 as WNHNN and CDR2 as SYGVQD (reference sequence). CDR3 amino acids: CASSETSGRTDTQYF. In nucleotides, the CDR3 is TGCGCCAGCAGTGAAACTAGCGGGAGGACAGATACGCAGTATTTT.

The chain couples TRBV11-2 to TRBJ1-1; D ambiguous. This CDR3 comprises 13 residues. The germline CDR1 and CDR2 sequences are SGHAT and FQNNGV. Trimming removed 3 bases from V and 1 base from J, with 6 bases in between. CDR3 protein: CASSFSENTEAFF. The CDR3 DNA is TGTGCCAGCAGCTTTTCAGAGAACACTGAAGCTTTCTTT.

This chain uses TRBV6-5 with TRBJ2-3; no reliable D call. The length of the CDR3 is 14 residues. CDR1 is MNHEY, CDR2 SVGAGI, per germline. V gave up 5 bases and J gave up 0 bases, with 9 bases separating them. CDR3 protein: CASSPQTSTDTQYF. The CDR3 DNA reads as TGTGCCAGCAGTCCTCAGACTAGCACAGATACGCAGTATTTT.

This clone was picked up a small number of times. J is TRBJ2-4 and V is TRBV2, with D possibly being TRBD1 (6 bases). The ends were cut back, 5 bases at V and 13 bases at J, with 24 bases in the middle. Germline V gives CDR1 SNHLY, CDR2 FYNNEI. The CDR3 runs to 15 residues. The CDR3 spells CASSPMETGPLIQYF. CDR3 DNA sequence: TGTGCCAGCAGTCCGATGGAGACAGGCCCATTAATCCAGTACTTC.

The chain carries TRBV27 and TRBJ1-1, with TRBD1 identical over 7 bases. Germline CDR1 and CDR2: MNHEY and SMNVEV (reference sequence). The CDR3 runs to 14 residues. Unmatched junction bases numbered 7, after V lost 6 bases and J lost 3 bases. The CDR3 DNA sequence: TGTGCCAGCAGACGAGACAGGGCGTACACTGAAGCTTTCTTT. Encoded protein: CASRRDRAYTEAFF.

The J gene is TRBJ2-5, the V gene TRBV9; 8 bases are shared with TRBD2. Germline V gene lookup returns CDR1 SGDLS and CDR2 YYNGEE. The ends lost 4 bases at V and 3 bases at J; junction bases unmatched: 14. The CDR3 extends over 17 amino acids. The CDR3 nucleotides are TGTGCCAGCAGCCCCACCGGCAACGGGAGGGCCGAAGAGACCCAGTACTTC. This encodes CASSPTGNGRAEETQYF.

This clone was seen more than once but under ten times. The genes are TRBV5-1 and TRBJ2-7; 7 bases agree with TRBD1. The germline V gene has CDR1 SGHRS and CDR2 YFSETQ. Losses at the gene ends were 4 bases for V and 3 bases for J; bases not matched to a gene: 13. The CDR3 length is 16 residues. CDR3 amino acids: CASSRDRPPRYYEQYF. DNA for the CDR3: TGCGCCAGCAGCCGGGACAGACCTCCACGATACTACGAGCAGTACTTC.

This chain uses TRBV28 with TRBJ2-7, with 10 bases matching TRBD2. CDR3 size: 14 residues. Germline V gives CDR1 MDHEN, CDR2 SYDVKM. Losses at the gene ends were 6 bases for V and 5 bases for J; bases not matched to a gene: 7. DNA of the CDR3: TGTGCCAGCAGGTCTAGCGGGAGTTGGGACGAGCAGTACTTC. Translated: CASRSSGSWDEQYF.

The chain combines TRBV6-5 with TRBJ2-2; TRBD1 aligns across 10 bases. CDR3 length: 16 residues. Per the germline V gene, CDR1 is MNHEY and CDR2 is SVGAGI. Trimming at V came to 4 bases and at J to 4 bases, leaving 6 bases not matched to a gene. The CDR3, as DNA: TGTGCCAGCAGTTCCGTTAGGGACAGGGGCACCGGGGAGCTGTTTTTT. Its translation: CASSSVRDRGTGELFF.

The chain uses TRBV12-3 or TRBV12-4 and TRBJ1-3; 8 bases are a match to TRBD1. V shed 6 bases and J 4 bases; nucleotides not matched to a gene: 2. This CDR3 has 13 amino acids. The CDR3 DNA sequence: TGTGCCAGCAGCCGGACAGGGGGAAACACCATATATTTT. Translating gives CASSRTGGNTIYF.

This clone was counted between two and nine times. This chain links TRBV19 with TRBJ2-5; D remains unclear. Germline-derived CDR1 and CDR2 are LNHDA and SQIVND (reference sequence). The CDR3 consists of 14 residues. The germline V and J ends were trimmed by 1 base and 3 bases, with 9 bases remaining between them. The CDR3 DNA sequence: TGTGCCAGTAGTATAGCCGCGCCAAAAGAGACCCAGTACTTC. Amino acids: CASSIAAPKETQYF.

V usage is TRBV7-3 and J usage is TRBJ2-3, with TRBD2 matching over 10 bases. The CDR3 sequence is 13 residues long. J was trimmed by 5 bases and V by 5 bases; bases with no gene match: 1. Germline CDR1 and CDR2: SGHTA and FQGTGA. CDR3 sequence (DNA): TGTGCCAGCAGCACTAGCGGGAAAGATACGCAGTATTTT. Translation gives CASSTSGKDTQYF.

The chain has TRBV27 and TRBJ2-5, with 10 bases aligning to TRBD2. CDR1 is MNHEY and CDR2 is SMNVEV in the germline V gene (reference sequence). The ends lost 4 bases at V and 3 bases at J; junction bases unmatched: 2. The length of the CDR3 is 14 residues. CDR3 loop: CASSSLAGEETQYF. CDR3 nucleotide sequence: TGTGCCAGCAGTTCCCTAGCGGGGGAAGAGACCCAGTACTTC.

The rearrangement uses TRBV6-5 and TRBJ2-7; perhaps TRBD1 as D (7 bases). V was shortened by 6 bases and J by 4 bases, with 16 bases between the two germline ends. Germline lookup yields CDR1 MNHEY and CDR2 SVGAGI. This CDR3 has 14 amino acids. CDR3 amino acids: CASSSSGGKYEQYF. The CDR3, as DNA: TGTGCCAGCAGCTCGTCAGGGGGGAAATACGAGCAGTACTTC.

This clone was counted only a few times. The V gene is TRBV7-7, the J gene TRBJ2-7; TRBD2 agrees at 9 bases. Germline-derived CDR1 and CDR2 are SSHAT and FNYEAQ (reference sequence). V lost 5 bases to trimming and J lost 5 bases; unmatched junction nucleotides: 7. The CDR3 runs 14 residues. The CDR3 bases are TGTGCCAGCAGCGTTTTAGCGGGAGATGACGAGCAGTACTTC. Translated, it gives CASSVLAGDDEQYF.

This chain links TRBV10-3 with TRBJ1-2; 8 bases match TRBD1. The germline CDR1 and CDR2 sequences are ENHRY and SYGVKD. This CDR3 region has 13 residues. The trim removed 0 bases at V and 6 bases at J, leaving 0 bases unmatched. The CDR3 coding sequence is TGTGCCATCAGTGAGTCGGACAGGGATGGCTACACCTTC. Amino acid sequence: CAISESDRDGYTF.

The rearrangement uses TRBV27 and TRBJ2-7; D might be TRBD2 (5 bases). Trimming stripped 0 bases from V and 3 bases from J, with 12 bases between. CDR3 length equals 15 residues. CDR1 is MNHEY and CDR2 is SMNVEV in the germline V gene (reference sequence). CDR3 protein: CASSLSGVPIYEQYF. The CDR3 DNA sequence: TGTGCCAGCAGTTTATCCGGGGTCCCGATCTACGAGCAGTACTTC.

The chain couples TRBV6-6 to TRBJ1-6; TRBD1 matches at 7 bases. This CDR3 contains 14 residues. J gave up 13 bases and V 6 bases, and 12 bases lay outside the gene matches. Germline CDR1 and CDR2: MNHNY and SVGAGI (reference sequence). The CDR3 nucleotides are TGTGCCAGCAGCCCCGGGACAGCGGATCGGCCCCTCCACTTT. Translating it yields CASSPGTADRPLHF.

The chain combines TRBV5-1 with TRBJ1-4; D is unresolved. The germline gives CDR1 SGHRS, CDR2 YFSETQ. The CDR3 consists of 13 residues. V lost 4 bases and J lost 4, with 8 bases in between. The CDR3 nucleotides read TGCGCCAGCAGCCATAAGAGTAATGAAAAACTGTTTTTT. Its protein is CASSHKSNEKLFF.

The chain joins TRBV5-4 to TRBJ2-5; 8 bases are shared with TRBD2. This CDR3 is 17 amino acids long. Trimming cost V 1 base and J 1 base; bases outside gene matches: 9. CDR1 and CDR2 (germline): SGHNT, YYREEE (reference sequence). The CDR3 DNA is TGTGCCAGCAGCTTGTCCCCCCGGACTAGCACCCAAGAGACCCAGTACTTC. It translates to CASSLSPRTSTQETQYF.

This chain connects TRBV29-1 to TRBJ2-1; 8 bases map to TRBD2. This CDR3 has 14 amino acids. The germline V gene has CDR1 SQVTM and CDR2 ANQGSEA. After removal of 7 bases from V and 6 bases from J, the junction contained 11 bases not matched to a gene. The CDR3 loop reads CSADTSGSSNEQFF. Here the CDR3 DNA reads TGCAGCGCCGACACTAGCGGTTCAAGCAATGAGCAGTTCTTC.

This sequence joins TRBV18 and TRBJ1-3, with D perhaps TRBD1 (5 bases). CDR1 and CDR2 from the germline V gene are KGHSH and LQKENI. The CDR3 covers 15 residues. Trimming left V 0 bases short and J 4 bases short, with 10 bases between. The CDR3 loop is CASSPPKGVGNTIYF. The DNA of the CDR3 is TGTGCCAGCTCACCACCGAAAGGGGTCGGAAACACCATATATTTT.

The rearrangement uses TRBV11-1 and TRBJ2-3; D is undetermined. Trimming removed 2 bases from V and 4 bases from J, with 7 bases in between. Germline CDR1 and CDR2: SGHAT and FQDESV (reference sequence). There are 13 residues in the CDR3. CDR3 sequence reads: CASSLLDADTQYF. DNA for the CDR3: TGTGCCAGCAGCTTACTAGACGCAGATACGCAGTATTTT.